This record looks at one T cell receptor (beta chain) sequence and its context. Its target is unknown. The data were taken from a study of cytomegalovirus exposure and HLA in healthy donors. The wider study: Approximately 77 million unique TCRs from HLA-typed donors were held in an early release of data. Study-level findings and limits: In vitro assays verified that a few CMV-associated chains recognized CMV antigens specifically. Association of a missense DCLRE1C variant with TCR beta V- and J-gene trimming was reported in a later analysis. Within a later analysis, the majority of CMV-associated TCR beta chains appeared HLA-restricted.

The V end lost 7 bases, the J end lost 2 bases, and 8 bases lay between the germline ends. The CDR3 sequence is 11 residues long. CDR1 GTSNPN and CDR2 SVGIG come from the germline V gene (reference sequence). PCR primers comprised 60 Vbeta and 13 Jbeta primers. Assay used: immunoSEQ multiplex PCR; TCRdb lists only in-frame clones, some missing. This sample has roughly 150,000 clones, with roughly 68% found just once. Sequenced material: PBMCs. The chain carries TRBV30 and TRBJ2-5; tentative D call: TRBD1 (5 bases). This TCR was sampled from a man aged 55 to 70 in good health and CMV-seronegative. The CDR3 DNA reads as TGTGCCTCAGGGTATCAAGAGACCCAGTACTTC. Protein sequence: CASGYQETQYF.